This section outlines one T cell receptor beta chain sequence together with its context. The CDR3 sequence is 14 residues long. Trimming removed 7 bases from V and 5 bases from J; junction bases left unmatched: 8. Germline assignment: CDR1 LNHDA and CDR2 SQIVND (reference sequence). The sample originates from a study of blood T cell repertoires in COVID-19. TCRdb keeps only in-frame clones here, not all; method: immunoSEQ multiplex PCR. The sample has 200,000 to 250,000 clones; 86% are singletons. The sample consisted of peripheral blood. The J gene is TRBJ2-1, the V gene TRBV19; the match to TRBD2 covers 7 bases. The TCR originated in a woman aged 80 or over with COVID-19, enrolled during active disease. CDR3 nucleotides: TGTGCCAGTACTCATATGACTAGCCACAATGAGCAGTTCTTC. It yields the protein CASTHMTSHNEQFF.